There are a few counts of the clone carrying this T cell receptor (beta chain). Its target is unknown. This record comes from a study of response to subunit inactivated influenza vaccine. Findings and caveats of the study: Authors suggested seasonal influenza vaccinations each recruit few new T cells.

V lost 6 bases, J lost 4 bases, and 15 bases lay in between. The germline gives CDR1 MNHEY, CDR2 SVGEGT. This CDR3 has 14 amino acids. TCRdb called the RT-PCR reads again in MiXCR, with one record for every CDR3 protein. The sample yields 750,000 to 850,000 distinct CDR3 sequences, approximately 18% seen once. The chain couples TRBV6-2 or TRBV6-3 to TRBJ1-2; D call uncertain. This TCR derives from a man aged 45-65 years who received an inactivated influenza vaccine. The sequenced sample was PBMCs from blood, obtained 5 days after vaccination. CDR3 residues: CASRSFRDVYGYTF. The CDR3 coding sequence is TGTGCCAGCAGGTCCTTCCGCGACGTCTATGGCTACACCTTC.